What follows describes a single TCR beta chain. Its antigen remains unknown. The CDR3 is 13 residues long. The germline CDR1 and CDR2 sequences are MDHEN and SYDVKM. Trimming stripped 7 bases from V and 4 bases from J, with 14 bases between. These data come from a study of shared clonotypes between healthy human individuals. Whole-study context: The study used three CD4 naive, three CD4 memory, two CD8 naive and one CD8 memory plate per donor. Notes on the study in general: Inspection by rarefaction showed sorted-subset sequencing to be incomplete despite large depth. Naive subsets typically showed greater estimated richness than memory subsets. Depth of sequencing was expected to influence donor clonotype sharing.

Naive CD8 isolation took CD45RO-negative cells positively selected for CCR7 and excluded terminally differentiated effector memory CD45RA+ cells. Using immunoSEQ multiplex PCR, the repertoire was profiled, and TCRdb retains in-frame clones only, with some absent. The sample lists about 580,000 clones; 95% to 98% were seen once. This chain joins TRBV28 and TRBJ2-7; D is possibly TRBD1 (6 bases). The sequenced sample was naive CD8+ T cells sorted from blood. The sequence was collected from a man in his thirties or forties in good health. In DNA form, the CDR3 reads TGTGCCAGCACCACATGGCAGGGGTACGAGCAGTACTTC. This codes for CASTTWQGYEQYF. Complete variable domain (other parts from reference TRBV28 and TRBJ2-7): DVKVTQSSRYLVKRTGEKVFLECVQDMDHENMFWYRQDPGLGLRLIYFSYDVKMKEKGDIPEGYSVSREKKERFSLILESASTNQTSMYLCASTTWQGYEQYFGPGTRLTVT.